The text below deals with one TCR beta chain. These data are taken from a study of cytomegalovirus exposure and HLA in healthy donors. Primers for the PCR totalled 60 Vbeta and 13 Jbeta. TCRdb's table, derived via immunoSEQ multiplex PCR, lists solely in-frame clones and lacks some. Of approximately 220,000 clones in the sample, 70% to 80% were seen once. Sequencing was performed on PBMCs. The TCR originated in a girl aged 2 to 10 in good health and CMV-seronegative.

This CDR3 is CASRGTGASNTEAFF. In DNA, the CDR3 is TGTGCCAGCAGGGGGACAGGTGCCTCGAACACTGAAGCTTTCTTT. The rearrangement uses TRBV5-5 and TRBJ1-1; 8 bases map to TRBD1. Germline values: CDR1 SGHKS, CDR2 YYEKEE (reference sequence). V trimming: 5 bases; J trimming: 1 base; junction bases outside the gene matches: 7. CDR3 length equals 15 residues.